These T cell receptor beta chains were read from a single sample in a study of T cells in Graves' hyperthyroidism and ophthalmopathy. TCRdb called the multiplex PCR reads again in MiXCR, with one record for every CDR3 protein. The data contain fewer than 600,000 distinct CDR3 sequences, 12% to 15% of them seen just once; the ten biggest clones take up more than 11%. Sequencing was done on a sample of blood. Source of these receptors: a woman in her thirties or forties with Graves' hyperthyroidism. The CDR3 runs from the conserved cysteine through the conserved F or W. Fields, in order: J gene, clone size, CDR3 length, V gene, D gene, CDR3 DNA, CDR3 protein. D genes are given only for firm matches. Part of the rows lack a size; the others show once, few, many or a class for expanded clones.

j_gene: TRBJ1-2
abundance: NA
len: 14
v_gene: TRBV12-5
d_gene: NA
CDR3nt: TGTGCTAGTGGTTTGTACGGGACTGACTATGGCTACACCTTC
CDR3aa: CASGLYGTDYGYTF

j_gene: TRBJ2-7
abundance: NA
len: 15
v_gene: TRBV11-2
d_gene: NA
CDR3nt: TGTGCCAGCAGCCCAAATTTGTCGGGGGGCGGCGAGCAGTACTTC
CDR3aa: CASSPNLSGGGEQYF

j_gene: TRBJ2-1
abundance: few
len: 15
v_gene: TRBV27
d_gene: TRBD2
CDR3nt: TGTGCCAGCAGTTTAGTTTTCGGACTAGGTAGTGAGCAGTTCTTC
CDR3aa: CASSLVFGLGSEQFF

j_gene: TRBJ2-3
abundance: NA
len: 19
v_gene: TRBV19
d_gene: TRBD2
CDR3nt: TGTGCCAGTAGCTTGACCCCGGGACTAGCGGGAAGATGGACAGATACGCAGTATTTT
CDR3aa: CASSLTPGLAGRWTDTQYF

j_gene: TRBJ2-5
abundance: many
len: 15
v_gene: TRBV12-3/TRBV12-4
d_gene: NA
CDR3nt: TGTGCCAGCACCCCGACAGGCGGATATAGGGAGACCCAGTACTTC
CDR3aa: CASTPTGGYRETQYF

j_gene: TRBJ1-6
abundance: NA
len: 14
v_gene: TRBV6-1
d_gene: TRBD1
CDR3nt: TGTGCCAGCAGGCCCGGGACAGAGAATTCACCCCTCCACTTT
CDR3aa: CASRPGTENSPLHF

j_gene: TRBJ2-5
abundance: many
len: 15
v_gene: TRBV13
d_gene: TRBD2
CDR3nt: TGTGCCAGCAGCCCCGGACTAGCGGTGAAAGGGTCCCAGTACTTC
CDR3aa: CASSPGLAVKGSQYF

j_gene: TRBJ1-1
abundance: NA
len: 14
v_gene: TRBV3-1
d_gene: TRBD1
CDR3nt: TGTGCCAGCTCTAACAGGGGCCGAGAGACTGAAGCTTTCTTT
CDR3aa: CASSNRGRETEAFF

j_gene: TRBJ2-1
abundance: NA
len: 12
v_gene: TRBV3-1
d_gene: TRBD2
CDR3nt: TGTGCCAGCAGCCAAGGGGGGACTAAGGGAGTCTTC
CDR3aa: CASSQGGTKGVF

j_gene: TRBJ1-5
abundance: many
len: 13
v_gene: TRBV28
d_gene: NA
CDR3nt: TGTGCCAGCAGCGCAGTGGGCAATCAGCCCCAGCATTTT
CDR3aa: CASSAVGNQPQHF

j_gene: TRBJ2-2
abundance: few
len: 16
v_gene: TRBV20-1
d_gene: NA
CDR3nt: TGCAGTGCTAGGGCGCCCATCGACTTGAACACCGGGGAGCTGTTTTTT
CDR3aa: CSARAPIDLNTGELFF

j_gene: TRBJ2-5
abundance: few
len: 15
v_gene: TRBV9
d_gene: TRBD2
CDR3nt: TGTGCCAGCAGCGAGCGACTAGCGGGCCAAGAGACCCAGTACTTC
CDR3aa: CASSERLAGQETQYF

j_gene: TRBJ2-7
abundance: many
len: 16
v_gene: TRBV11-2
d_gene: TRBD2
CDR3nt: TGTGCCAGCAGCTTCGGACTAGCGGGGAGCTCCTACGAGCAGTACTTC
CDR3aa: CASSFGLAGSSYEQYF

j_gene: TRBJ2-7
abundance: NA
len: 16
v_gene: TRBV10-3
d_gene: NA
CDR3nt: TGTGCCATCAGTGAAGGGGCGGGAATAAGCTCCTACGAGCAGTACTTC
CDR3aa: CAISEGAGISSYEQYF

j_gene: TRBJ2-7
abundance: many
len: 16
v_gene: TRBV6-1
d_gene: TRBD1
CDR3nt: TGTGCCAGCAGCTCGGGACAGGGGGCTACTTACTACGAGCAGTACTTC
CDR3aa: CASSSGQGATYYEQYF

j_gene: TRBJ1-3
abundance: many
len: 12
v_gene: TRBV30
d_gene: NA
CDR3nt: TGTGCCTGGACAGTGTCTGGAAACACCATATATTTT
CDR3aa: CAWTVSGNTIYF

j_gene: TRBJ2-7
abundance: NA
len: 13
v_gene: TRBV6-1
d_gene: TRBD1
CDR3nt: TGTGCCAGCGGGGGACAGGGGGCCCACGAGCAGTACTTC
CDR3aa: CASGGQGAHEQYF